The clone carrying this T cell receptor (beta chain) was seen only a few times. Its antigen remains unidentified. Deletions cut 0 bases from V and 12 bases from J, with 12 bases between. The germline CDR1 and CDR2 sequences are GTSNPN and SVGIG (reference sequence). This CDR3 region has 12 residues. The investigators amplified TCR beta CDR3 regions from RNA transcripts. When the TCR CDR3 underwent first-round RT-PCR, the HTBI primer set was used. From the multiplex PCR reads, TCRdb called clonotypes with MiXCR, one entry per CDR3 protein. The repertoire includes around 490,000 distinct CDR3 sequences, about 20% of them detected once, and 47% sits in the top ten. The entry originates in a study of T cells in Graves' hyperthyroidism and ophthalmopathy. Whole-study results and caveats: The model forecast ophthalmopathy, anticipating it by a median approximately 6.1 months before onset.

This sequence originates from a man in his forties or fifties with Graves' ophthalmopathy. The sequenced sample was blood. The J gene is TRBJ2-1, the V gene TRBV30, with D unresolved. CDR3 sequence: CAWSVHGDGQFF. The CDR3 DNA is TGTGCCTGGAGTGTACACGGTGACGGGCAGTTCTTC.